These T cell receptor beta chains were read from a single sample in a study of blood T cell repertoires in COVID-19. TCRdb's copy holds only in-frame clones and misses some; the assay was immunoSEQ multiplex PCR. The sample yields under 150,000 clones, around 85% seen once. The material sequenced was peripheral blood. These receptors were collected from a woman aged 60 to 75 with COVID-19, enrolled during active disease. Each CDR3 is given with its conserved first and last residue. D genes are given only for firm matches. The size entry is marked missing in some rows and otherwise reads once, few, many or a size class.

>TRBD1|TRBV5-1|-|TRBJ1-3
CASAPGQGDGNTIYF
TGCGCCAGCGCCCCGGGACAGGGTGACGGAAACACCATATATTTT
>TRBD1|TRBV2|-|TRBJ1-1
CASSERTGVTEAFF
TGTGCCAGCAGTGAAAGGACAGGGGTCACTGAAGCTTTCTTT
>TRBD1|TRBV7-9|-|TRBJ2-5
CASSFPLGQVQETQYF
TGTGCCAGCAGCTTCCCTTTAGGACAGGTACAAGAGACCCAGTACTTC
>TRBD1|TRBV18|-|TRBJ1-5
CASSRTGYSNQPQHF
TGTGCCAGCTCACGGACAGGGTATAGCAATCAGCCCCAGCATTTT
>TRBD1|TRBV19|few|TRBJ1-2
CASSTGQGLEVVDYGYTF
TGTGCCAGTAGTACTGGACAGGGGCTGGAGGTAGTCGACTATGGCTACACCTTC
>-|TRBV19|-|TRBJ1-1
CASSRRTAENTEAFF
TGTGCCAGTAGTAGAAGGACAGCCGAGAACACTGAAGCTTTCTTT
>-|TRBV11-2|-|TRBJ1-2
CASSSSRYVKGDYGYTF
TGTGCCAGCAGCTCGTCCCGTTATGTCAAGGGGGACTATGGCTACACCTTC
>-|TRBV2|-|TRBJ2-7
CASSEAPSAYEQYF
TGTGCCAGCAGTGAAGCGCCTAGCGCATACGAGCAGTACTTC
>TRBD1|TRBV5-1|-|TRBJ2-1
CASSLGQFVQFF
TGCGCCAGCAGCCTGGGACAGTTCGTGCAGTTCTTC
>-|TRBV5-1|once|TRBJ1-2
CASSLGQSYGYTF
TGCGCCAGCAGCTTAGGACAGAGCTATGGCTACACCTTC
>-|TRBV19|-|TRBJ1-2
CASSKGDRGYTF
TGTGCCAGTAGTAAGGGGGATCGAGGCTACACCTTC
>TRBD1|TRBV19|once|TRBJ2-7
CASRRQGANEQYF
TGTGCCAGCCGCCGGCAGGGGGCCAACGAGCAGTACTTC
>-|TRBV6-5|few|TRBJ1-1
CASSYFSPPLEAFF
TGTGCCAGCAGTTACTTTTCTCCCCCCCTTGAAGCTTTCTTT
>TRBD1|TRBV6-2/TRBV6-3|-|TRBJ1-1
CASSYSPWDRGAVNTEAFF
TGTGCCAGCAGTTACTCTCCTTGGGACAGGGGGGCGGTGAACACTGAAGCTTTCTTT
>TRBD1|TRBV27|-|TRBJ2-7
CASSQSTGGHYEQYF
TGTGCCAGCAGTCAATCTACAGGGGGCCACTACGAGCAGTACTTC
>-|TRBV19|-|TRBJ1-2
CASSVRQPDPNYGYTF
TGTGCCAGTAGTGTCCGACAGCCGGACCCGAACTATGGCTACACCTTC